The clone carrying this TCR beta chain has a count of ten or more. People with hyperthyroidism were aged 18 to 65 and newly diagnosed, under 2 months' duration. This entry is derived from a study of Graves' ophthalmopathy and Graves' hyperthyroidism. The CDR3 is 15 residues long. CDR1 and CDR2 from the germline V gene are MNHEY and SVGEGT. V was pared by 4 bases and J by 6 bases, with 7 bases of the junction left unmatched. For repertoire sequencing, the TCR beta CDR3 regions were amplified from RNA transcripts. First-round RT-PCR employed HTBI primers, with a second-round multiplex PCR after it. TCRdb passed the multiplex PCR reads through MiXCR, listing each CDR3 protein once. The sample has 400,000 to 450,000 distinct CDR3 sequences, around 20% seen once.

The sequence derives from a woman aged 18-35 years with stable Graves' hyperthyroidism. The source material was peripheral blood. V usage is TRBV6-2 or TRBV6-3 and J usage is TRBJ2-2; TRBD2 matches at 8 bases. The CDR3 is CASSLVQREPGELFF. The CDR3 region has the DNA TGTGCCAGCAGTTTGGTCCAGCGGGAGCCCGGGGAGCTGTTTTTT.